This entry concerns a single T cell receptor beta chain. The antigen it binds to is not known. No clone much larger than this one lies a single base away; base qualities are absent. This sample was taken from a study of early T cells in non-severe SARS-CoV-2 infection (dated by TCRdb to about 2021). General notes on the study: Bulk RNA from unsorted whole blood was used for TCR sequencing, so alpha and beta chains could not be paired. On the study overall, not on this receptor specifically: VDJdb matching was skewed toward anti-spike CD8 responses and likely underestimated virus-specific expansions by missing private and CD4 specificities.

The method was 5' RACE. These reads were obtained on a NextSeq 500. In the TCR library protocol, unique molecular identifiers were attached to individual cDNA molecules to correct for PCR bias and sequencing error. Sequencing covered both TCR alpha and beta chains, and within each sample the abundances of alpha and beta sequences were tightly co-correlated. On the authors' methods: Decombinator V4 was used to annotate TCR sequences for V gene, J gene and CDR3. TCRs were defined as expanded if a significant change between any two time points was detected under a Poisson model with p below 0.0001. Abundances of TCRs were expressed as counts per million after normalisation to the total number of TCRs sequenced in each sample. MAIT TCRs were defined by TRAV1-2 paired with TRAJ12, TRAJ20 or TRAJ33, and iNKT TCRs by TRAV10 paired with TRAJ18. A search of VDJdb, accessed on 1 November 2021, was run for TCRs annotated to CMV, EBV and SARS-CoV-2, with TCRs annotated for multiple antigens excluded. The public reads were run again by TCRdb, first through fastp at Q25 and then through MiXCR, and only productive beta chains were kept. CDR3 protein duplicates are merged, each entry listing the most common genes and DNA. It is TCRdb's table, rather than the study itself, that gives the V and J calls and clone size. The sample records 60,000 to 75,000 distinct CDR3 sequences, around 10% of which are singletons. The ten most abundant clones make up roughly 5.8% of the sample.

The study was a case-control design nested within a healthcare worker cohort in London, UK, with weekly nasopharyngeal swab PCR tests and blood sampling. Healthcare workers were enrolled in the week of the UK lockdown, from 23 to 31 March 2020, and were followed every week for up to about 16 weeks. CDR1 and CDR2 (SGHVS, FQNEAQ) derive from the germline V gene. The germline ends are 13 bases apart after V is trimmed by 1 base and J by 2 bases. Taken from cysteine to phenylalanine, the CDR3 has 16 residues. Only CDR3 DNA remains: 48 bases, in frame from the first base. The chain links TRBV7-8 with TRBJ2-3; TRBD2 is possibly the D segment (5 matching bases). The clonotype was recovered from an adult who was a healthcare worker with PCR-confirmed SARS-CoV-2 infection or an uninfected control (not recorded which). The source material was whole blood, sampled at baseline. In nucleotide form, the sequence is TGTGCCAGCAGCTTAGAGCCGAGAGACTACACAGATACGCAGTATTTT. It translates as CASSLEPRDYTDTQYF.